This note documents a single T cell receptor beta chain sequence. The sample has other DNA sequences that encode this CDR3 too. Germline lookup yields CDR1 MDHEN and CDR2 SYDVKM. Trimming removed 6 bases from V and 8 bases from J; junction bases left unmatched: 12. The CDR3 is made up of 14 amino acids. The method was immunoSEQ multiplex PCR; TCRdb's version includes in-frame clones alone and lacks a portion of them. Of about 200,000 clones in the sample, 75% to 90% are singletons; the top ten hold roughly 27%. The sample comes from a study of blood T cell repertoires in COVID-19. Source material: peripheral blood. This TCR was sampled from a man aged 35 to 55 with acute or convalescent COVID-19. The chain joins TRBV28 to TRBJ1-2; 7 nucleotides align to TRBD1. This CDR3 is CASSPPGQAYGYTF. The CDR3 nucleotides read TGTGCCAGCAGCCCACCCGGACAGGCATACGGCTACACCTTC.